This T cell receptor beta chain was obtained from a study of T cell responses to AZD1222 COVID-19 vaccine. Study at large: The study pooled second doses at about 4 or about 12 weeks. Notes on the study in general: Two AZD1222 doses significantly raised spike-specific TCR breadth and depth over controls. At baseline, seropositivity was found in only a handful of AZD1222 recipients. Repertoire sampling was restricted to post-peak T cell response timepoints.

Sequencing used immunoSEQ multiplex PCR; TCRdb keeps in-frame clones, though not all of them. The repertoire holds 99,000 or so clones, with 88% as singletons. In its sample, this clone was seen a few times. The antigen is undetermined. The CDR3 length is 12 residues. V was clipped by 6 bases and J by 7 bases, with 12 bases between them. The germline gives CDR1 SGHAT, CDR2 FQNNGV. The gene calls are TRBV11-2 and TRBJ1-1, with D unresolved. This sequence originates from an adult in good health. The material was peripheral blood, obtained on day 0 of AZD1222 vaccination. The CDR3 bases are TGTGCCAGCAGTGGACGGCGCCTTGAAGCTTTCTTT. Amino acid sequence: CASSGRRLEAFF.